The rows below give T cell receptor beta chains drawn from one sample of a study of PD-1 blockade in classical Hodgkin lymphoma. Profiled with immunoSEQ multiplex PCR; TCRdb holds only in-frame clones, not every one. The repertoire holds over 60,000 clones, with 91% as singletons. The material sequenced was peripheral blood mononuclear cells (PBMCs), taken before the fourth cycle of nivolumab. These receptors were collected from a human donor with classical Hodgkin lymphoma. Both conserved end residues are part of each CDR3. D genes are given only for firm matches. Where a row states a size, it is once, few, many or the class of an expanded clone; other rows omit it.

>TRBV29-1|TRBJ2-5|-|-
CSVGGGETQYF
TGCAGCGTTGGAGGTGGGGAGACCCAGTACTTC
>TRBV7-9|TRBJ1-4|few|-
CASSLGEYSEKLFF
TGTGCCAGCAGCTTAGGGGAATATAGTGAAAAACTGTTTTTT
>TRBV7-8|TRBJ1-1|few|-
CASSLSAGEAFF
TGTGCCAGCAGCTTGTCCGCTGGTGAAGCTTTCTTT
>TRBV7-7|TRBJ2-4|-|-
CASSPGWSRKNIQYF
TGTGCTAGCAGCCCGGGGTGGAGCAGAAAAAACATTCAGTACTTC
>TRBV7-9|TRBJ2-1|few|-
CASSSASQSLNEQFF
TGTGCCAGCAGCTCAGCCTCGCAGTCCCTCAATGAGCAGTTCTTC
>TRBV21-1|TRBJ2-7|-|-
CAHWGWGREQYF
TGTGCCCATTGGGGATGGGGACGCGAGCAGTACTTC
>TRBV7-9|TRBJ2-1|-|-
CASSLVTQGNNEQFF
TGTGCCAGCAGCTTAGTTACCCAGGGCAACAATGAGCAGTTCTTC
>TRBV19|TRBJ1-4|-|-
CASTPPSTGQREKLFF
TGTGCCAGTACCCCACCATCGACAGGTCAGAGGGAAAAACTGTTTTTT
>TRBV11-2|TRBJ2-7|-|TRBD2
CASSWGGGPSLNYEQYF
TGTGCCAGCAGCTGGGGCGGGGGGCCCTCACTGAACTACGAGCAGTACTTC
>TRBV13|TRBJ2-7|-|-
CASSLGGSYEQYF
TGTGCCAGCAGCTTAGGGGGCTCCTACGAGCAGTACTTC
>TRBV25-1|TRBJ2-2|-|-
CASTGTLKTGELFF
TGTGCCAGCACCGGTACATTAAAAACCGGGGAGCTGTTTTTT
>TRBV5-1|TRBJ1-1|-|-
CASSFTGLPEAFF
TGCGCCAGCAGCTTTACAGGGTTACCTGAAGCTTTCTTT
>TRBV6-5|TRBJ2-7|-|-
CASSRFGQAEYEQYF
TGTGCCAGCAGTCGCTTTGGCCAGGCGGAGTACGAGCAGTACTTC
>TRBV5-1|TRBJ2-5|-|-
CASHDGDQETQYF
TGCGCCAGCCACGACGGGGACCAAGAGACCCAGTACTTC
>TRBV19|TRBJ2-1|-|TRBD1
CASSKGTAYNEQFF
TGTGCCAGTAGTAAGGGGACAGCCTACAATGAGCAGTTCTTC
>TRBV10-1|TRBJ1-2|few|TRBD1
CASSEDRAGGYTF
TGCGCCAGCAGTGAGGACAGGGCGGGAGGCTACACCTTC
>TRBV5-1|TRBJ1-2|-|-
CASSLMGVPNYGYTF
TGCGCCAGCAGCTTGATGGGGGTTCCTAACTATGGCTACACCTTC
>TRBV5-1|TRBJ1-6|-|-
CASSLDVAGSRFNSPLHF
TGCGCCAGCAGCTTGGACGTTGCAGGATCCCGCTTCAATTCACCCCTCCACTTT
>TRBV19|TRBJ1-2|-|-
CASEYIFGEGYGYTF
TGTGCCAGCGAGTACATCTTTGGGGAGGGCTATGGCTACACCTTC
>TRBV7-2|TRBJ1-6|-|TRBD1
CASSPPTGRNSPLHF
TGTGCCAGCAGCCCCCCGACAGGGCGTAATTCACCCCTCCACTTT
>TRBV7-9|TRBJ2-1|-|-
CASRTFIEQFF
TGTGCCAGCAGGACTTTCATCGAGCAGTTCTTC
>TRBV7-9|TRBJ1-2|once|-
CASSFPGVNYGYTF
TGTGCCAGCAGCTTCCCCGGGGTCAACTATGGCTACACCTTC
>TRBV7-8|TRBJ1-4|once|-
CASSSSRPPYNEKLFF
TGTGCCAGCAGCTCCTCCCGGCCCCCATATAATGAAAAACTGTTTTTT
>TRBV7-9|TRBJ2-1|-|TRBD1
CASSLARGSYNEQFF
TGTGCCAGCAGCTTAGCCAGGGGGTCGTACAATGAGCAGTTCTTC
>TRBV5-1|TRBJ2-1|-|-
CASSLLSSYNEQFF
TGCGCCAGCAGCTTGCTGAGCTCCTACAATGAGCAGTTCTTC
>TRBV28|TRBJ1-2|-|TRBD1
CASSPMTGSAYYGYTF
TGTGCCAGCAGTCCAATGACAGGGTCCGCCTACTATGGCTACACCTTC
>TRBV7-9|TRBJ1-1|-|TRBD1
CASSLGDRVGYVEAFF
TGTGCCAGCAGCTTAGGGGACAGGGTAGGGTACGTTGAAGCTTTCTTT
>TRBV27|TRBJ1-2|-|-
CASSLVGLDGYTF
TGTGCCAGCAGTTTAGTCGGGCTAGATGGCTACACCTTC
>TRBV5-6|TRBJ2-3|-|-
CASSFEGSADTQYF
TGTGCCAGCAGCTTTGAGGGAAGCGCAGATACGCAGTATTTT
>TRBV7-2|TRBJ1-1|-|-
CASSAGGMNTEAFF
TGTGCCAGCAGCGCCGGGGGTATGAACACTGAAGCTTTCTTT
>TRBV27|TRBJ1-2|-|-
CASSWAGNYGYTF
TGTGCCAGCAGCTGGGCGGGGAATTATGGCTACACCTTC
>TRBV10-3|TRBJ2-3|-|-
CAISEKDTQYF
TGTGCCATCAGTGAGAAAGATACGCAGTATTTT
>TRBV11-3|TRBJ1-1|-|TRBD1
CASIRGGVPEAFF
TGTGCCAGCATCAGAGGGGGCGTACCTGAAGCTTTCTTT
>TRBV7-9|TRBJ2-7|-|TRBD2
CASSSWTSGAVEQYF
TGTGCCAGCAGCTCCTGGACTAGCGGGGCGGTTGAGCAGTACTTC
>TRBV6-1|TRBJ1-2|-|-
CASLISQVAYGYTF
TGTGCCAGCTTAATATCACAGGTCGCCTATGGCTACACCTTC
>TRBV7-2|TRBJ2-5|-|TRBD2
CASSRASGANQETQYF
TGTGCCAGCAGCCGCGCTAGCGGGGCCAACCAAGAGACCCAGTACTTC
>TRBV28|TRBJ2-6|once|TRBD1
CASRKQGAGGANVLTF
TGTGCCAGCAGGAAACAGGGGGCTGGTGGGGCCAACGTCCTGACTTTC
>TRBV30|TRBJ1-1|few|-
CAWMIGMNTEAFF
TGTGCCTGGATGATCGGAATGAACACTGAAGCTTTCTTT
>TRBV7-9|TRBJ1-6|-|-
CASRRARSSPLHF
TGTGCCAGCAGAAGGGCCCGGAGTTCACCCCTCCACTTT
>TRBV5-6|TRBJ1-1|-|TRBD1
CASGDRGMNTEAFF
TGTGCCAGCGGAGACAGGGGGATGAACACTGAAGCTTTCTTT
>TRBV5-4|TRBJ2-7|-|TRBD1
CASSIGGSLYF
TGTGCCAGCAGCATAGGGGGCTCTTTATACTTC
>TRBV9|TRBJ1-4|once|-
CASSVAARPDNEKLFF
TGTGCCAGCAGCGTAGCTGCCAGGCCAGATAATGAAAAACTGTTTTTT
>TRBV28|TRBJ1-3|-|-
CASSPYLMRSNSGNTIYF
TGTGCCAGCTCCCCATACTTAATGCGCAGTAACTCTGGAAACACCATATATTTT
>TRBV6-5|TRBJ1-2|-|TRBD1
CASSYSSGGGNYGYTF
TGTGCCAGCAGTTACTCTTCAGGGGGGGGTAACTATGGCTACACCTTC
>TRBV6-1|TRBJ1-2|-|-
CASSPGRLGDYGYTF
TGTGCCAGCAGTCCCGGCAGATTGGGAGACTATGGCTACACCTTC
>TRBV29-1|TRBJ1-1|-|-
CSVGVTEAFF
TGCAGCGTTGGAGTTACTGAAGCTTTCTTT
>TRBV11-2|TRBJ1-1|-|-
CASSLDQGGAFF
TGTGCCAGCAGCTTAGATCAAGGGGGAGCTTTCTTT
>TRBV30|TRBJ1-6|-|-
CAWRGQGLSSPLHF
TGTGCCTGGAGAGGGCAGGGGTTATCCTCACCCCTCCACTTT
>TRBV29-1|TRBJ1-1|few|-
CSVAPRIGDTEAFF
TGCAGCGTTGCCCCAAGGATAGGAGACACTGAAGCTTTCTTT
>TRBV2|TRBJ2-7|once|-
CASSDVKRGYDGQYEQYF
TGTGCCAGCAGTGACGTTAAAAGGGGGTACGACGGCCAGTACGAGCAGTACTTC
>TRBV5-4|TRBJ1-1|-|TRBD1
CASSSTGTGNTEAFF
TGTGCCAGCAGCTCCACTGGGACAGGGAACACTGAAGCTTTCTTT
>TRBV5-1|TRBJ1-2|-|-
CASRGSPDYGYTF
TGCGCCAGCAGGGGTTCTCCCGACTATGGCTACACCTTC
>TRBV15|TRBJ1-6|few|-
CATSREGDSPLHF
TGTGCCACCAGCAGAGAGGGAGATTCACCCCTCCACTTT